The 26 T cell receptor beta chains below were found in one sample sequenced in a study of cytomegalovirus exposure and HLA in healthy donors (dated 2017 in TCRdb). The library came from the immunoSEQ multiplex PCR assay. TCRdb obtained this table from immuneACCESS and retained in-frame rearrangements with V and J assigned. These tables miss some clones; where compared with another copy, unresolved V genes account for less than half of the shortfall, and the remainder is unexplained. Across this sample there are 57,000 or so clones, with about 96% seen only once. Approximately 0.94% of the sample rests with the top ten. The sequencing input was PBMCs. All receptors derive from a man younger than 35 in good health and CMV-seronegative.

The chain combines TRBV10-1 with TRBJ2-2; D is uncertain. This CDR3 is built from 14 residues. V lost 4 bases and J lost 3, with 9 bases in between. From germline, CDR1 is WNHNN and CDR2 SYGVQD (reference sequence). CDR3 nucleotides: TGCGCCAGCAGTGCCCACTACGACACCGGGGAGCTGTTTTTT. It codes for CASSAHYDTGELFF.

The J gene is TRBJ2-1, the V gene TRBV4-1, with 7 bases lining up with TRBD2. The CDR3 sequence is 15 residues long. V dropped 4 bases and J dropped 5; count of bases not matched to a gene: 8. Germline loops: CDR1 MGHRA, CDR2 YSYEKL. The CDR3 nucleotides read TGCGCCAGCAGCCTCACTAGCGCCCCCGACAATGAGCAGTTCTTC. Residues: CASSLTSAPDNEQFF.

V gene TRBV28 combines with J gene TRBJ2-5; tentative D call: TRBD2 (5 bases). With 7 bases removed from V and 7 bases from J, the gap between germline ends came to 22 bases. Germline CDR1 MDHEN, CDR2 SYDVKM. This CDR3 has 15 residues. The CDR3 bases are TGTGCCAGCAAATCCGCTGTCCGGGGTTACGGGACCCAGTACTTC. Amino acids: CASKSAVRGYGTQYF.

V is TRBV27 and J is TRBJ1-2, with a weak D call TRBD1 (6 bases). Germline-derived CDR1 and CDR2 are MNHEY and SMNVEV (reference sequence). The CDR3 spans 15 residues. Trimming stripped 5 bases from V and 4 bases from J, with 17 bases between. CDR3 DNA: TGTGCCAGCAGTAAGACCGGGACAACAGTCTATGGCTACACCTTC. Amino acid sequence: CASSKTGTTVYGYTF.

This chain links TRBV9 with TRBJ2-1; 13 nucleotides agree with TRBD2. The CDR3 spans 16 residues. The germline V gene encodes CDR1 SGDLS and CDR2 YYNGEE. With 3 bases clipped from V and 3 bases from J, the junction kept 3 bases outside the gene matches. CDR3 loop: CASSGGLAGVYNEQFF. The CDR3 DNA follows: TGTGCCAGCAGCGGAGGACTAGCGGGAGTCTACAATGAGCAGTTCTTC.

The gene calls are TRBV28 and TRBJ2-1; TRBD2 agrees at 15 bases. The CDR3 sequence is 18 residues long. V lost 3 bases, J lost 2 bases, and 5 bases stayed unmatched. From germline, CDR1 is MDHEN and CDR2 SYDVKM. The CDR3 spells CASSLEGLAGGPYNEQFF. The CDR3 DNA is TGTGCCAGCAGTTTGGAGGGACTAGCGGGAGGTCCCTACAATGAGCAGTTCTTC.

The rearrangement links TRBV5-6 to TRBJ2-7; D is perhaps TRBD1 (7 bases). The CDR3 spans 14 residues. Germline CDR1 is SGHDT and CDR2 is YYEEEE. Trimming shortened V by 4 bases and J by 2 bases, and 13 bases separated the two germline ends. CDR3: CASSPGGTAYEQYF. In DNA, the CDR3 is TGTGCCAGCAGCCCGGGCGGGACAGCCTACGAGCAGTACTTC.

This chain uses TRBV28 with TRBJ2-7; the D is unclear. From germline, CDR1 is MDHEN and CDR2 SYDVKM. The CDR3 is 16 amino acids. Trimming pared 2 bases from V and 6 bases from J, leaving 20 bases between. DNA of the CDR3: TGTGCCAGCAGTTTAACTGACACGTCTGTTCTCGTCGAGCAGTACTTC. Protein product: CASSLTDTSVLVEQYF. The complete variable domain, with remaining parts taken from reference TRBV28 and TRBJ2-7, reads DVKVTQSSRYLVKRTGEKVFLECVQDMDHENMFWYRQDPGLGLRLIYFSYDVKMKEKGDIPEGYSVSREKKERFSLILESASTNQTSMYLCASSLTDTSVLVEQYFGPGTRLTVT.

The V gene is TRBV10-2, the J gene TRBJ1-2; 7 bases fit TRBD1. Trimming took 2 bases from V and 6 from J; bases not matched to a gene: 6. CDR3 length equals 14 residues. Germline V gives CDR1 WSHSY, CDR2 SAAADI. In nucleotides, the CDR3 is TGCGCCAGCAGTGAGACAGCCAGGGGGAATGGCTACACCTTC. The encoded protein is CASSETARGNGYTF.

The gene calls are TRBV28 and TRBJ2-3, with 7 nucleotides matching TRBD2. Germline values: CDR1 MDHEN, CDR2 SYDVKM. This CDR3 has 18 amino acids. V shed 2 bases and J 0 bases; nucleotides not matched to a gene: 11. The CDR3 nucleotides are TGTGCCAGCAGTTTACCGTCGGCTAGCGGATCTAGCACAGATACGCAGTATTTT. This gives the protein CASSLPSASGSSTDTQYF.

This chain joins TRBV19 and TRBJ2-7; 7 bases agree with TRBD2. V dropped 3 bases and J dropped 3; count of bases not matched to a gene: 5. Germline CDR1 and CDR2: LNHDA and SQIVND (reference sequence). The CDR3 is made up of 14 amino acids. This chain's CDR3 is CASSIRAGDYEQYF. CDR3 bases: TGTGCCAGTAGTATCAGGGCGGGAGACTACGAGCAGTACTTC.

The rearrangement joins TRBV5-4 to TRBJ2-2, with D unclear. CDR1 is SGHNT, CDR2 YYREEE, per germline (reference sequence). The germline V and J ends were trimmed by 3 bases and 3 bases, with 9 bases remaining between them. The CDR3 contains 14 residues. CDR3 region: CASSSGPDTGELFF. As DNA, the CDR3 is TGTGCCAGCAGCTCTGGCCCAGACACCGGGGAGCTGTTTTTT. The full variable domain, in which reference TRBV5-4 and TRBJ2-2 provide the parts outside the CDR3, is ETGVTQSPTHLIKTRGQQVTLRCSSQSGHNTVSWYQQALGQGPQFIFQYYREEENGRGNFPPRFSGLQFPNYSSELNVNALELDDSALYLCASSSGPDTGELFFGEGSRLTVL.

The rearrangement links TRBV4-2 to TRBJ2-5; D possibly corresponds to TRBD2 (6 bases). The CDR3 runs to 16 residues. Germline V gene lookup returns CDR1 LGHNA and CDR2 YNFKEQ. V was clipped by 5 bases and J by 4 bases, with 20 bases between them. Written as DNA, the CDR3 is TGTGCCAGCAGCTTTACTCAACTGGGGGGTGGAGAGACCCAGTACTTC. Protein: CASSFTQLGGGETQYF.

J is TRBJ1-3 and V is TRBV18; D perhaps matches TRBD1 (6 bases). The V and J ends lost 5 bases and 0 bases respectively, with 11 bases between them. Germline V lookup: CDR1 KGHSH, CDR2 LQKENI. CDR3 length: 15 amino acids. CDR3 region: CASSKGTLSGNTIYF. CDR3 DNA: TGTGCCAGCTCAAAAGGGACACTCTCTGGAAACACCATATATTTT.

The rearrangement joins TRBV30 to TRBJ2-7, with a possible D match to TRBD2 (6 bases). The CDR3 is 14 residues long. The V gene's germline CDR1 is GTSNPN and CDR2 SVGIG (reference sequence). Trimming removed 2 bases at V and 6 bases at J, with 17 bases between. DNA for the CDR3: TGTGCCTGGAGTTTCGGAAGGGTGCGGGGCGAGCAGTACTTC. It yields the protein CAWSFGRVRGEQYF.

The chain combines TRBV19 with TRBJ1-1, with 7 bases matching TRBD1. The V and J ends lost 4 bases and 4 bases, in that order; junction bases with no gene match: 3. The length of the CDR3 is 13 residues. Germline-derived CDR1 and CDR2 are LNHDA and SQIVND (reference sequence). DNA of the CDR3: TGTGCCAGTAGTAGGGCAGGGGGCACTGAAGCTTTCTTT. Residues: CASSRAGGTEAFF.

The chain combines TRBV27 with TRBJ2-7; possible D gene TRBD1, 5 bases. Trimming took off 5 bases at V and 2 bases at J, with 13 bases between the two ends. This CDR3 contains 14 residues. Per germline, CDR1 MNHEY and CDR2 SMNVEV (reference sequence). CDR3: CASSPTTAPYEQYF. CDR3 DNA: TGTGCCAGCAGTCCCACGACAGCTCCCTACGAGCAGTACTTC.

The V gene is TRBV27, the J gene TRBJ2-1; a weak D match, TRBD1 (6 bases). CDR3 length: 16 residues. V gave up 1 base and J gave up 9 bases, with 19 bases separating them. Germline lookup yields CDR1 MNHEY and CDR2 SMNVEV (reference sequence). The CDR3 bases are TGTGCCAGCAGTTTATGGGCAGGGGAATTTGTCGGTGAGCAGTTCTTC. Translation: CASSLWAGEFVGEQFF.

The chain uses TRBV5-6 and TRBJ2-5; TRBD2 matches at 9 bases. V lost 6 bases and J lost 5; bases outside the gene matches: 17. Germline-derived CDR1 and CDR2 are SGHDT and YYEEEE. This CDR3 is 17 amino acids long. The CDR3, as DNA: TGTGCCAGCAATGGTATAGCGGGAGCCCGGGCAGGCGAGACCCAGTACTTC. Translating gives CASNGIAGARAGETQYF.

In its sample, this clone was seen once. The chain recombines TRBV5-4 with TRBJ2-3; weak D call: TRBD2 (5 bases). The CDR3 has 15 amino acids. The germline gives CDR1 SGHNT, CDR2 YYREEE (reference sequence). Trimming shortened V by 0 bases and J by 0 bases, and 8 bases separated the two germline ends. The CDR3 protein is CASSLGRVSTDTQYF. The CDR3, as DNA: TGTGCCAGCAGCTTGGGGCGGGTAAGCACAGATACGCAGTATTTT.

The chain couples TRBV28 to TRBJ2-7; 7 nucleotides agree with TRBD2. The V gene's germline CDR1 is MDHEN and CDR2 SYDVKM. Losses at the gene ends were 6 bases for V and 2 bases for J; bases not matched to a gene: 16. This CDR3 contains 17 residues. The DNA of the CDR3 is TGTGCCAGCAGCGACACCCCGGGACTAACCGCACCCTACGAGCAGTACTTC. The encoded protein is CASSDTPGLTAPYEQYF.

This clone was recorded only once. The chain uses TRBV28 and TRBJ2-4; D gene uncertain. Trimming pared 5 bases from V and 0 bases from J, leaving 14 bases between. CDR3 length equals 16 residues. The germline V gene encodes CDR1 MDHEN and CDR2 SYDVKM. The CDR3 coding sequence is TGTGCCAGCAGTAGTAGAGAAAATATAGCCAAAAACATTCAGTACTTC. Protein sequence: CASSSRENIAKNIQYF.

In its sample, this clone was seen once. CDR3 nucleotide sequence: TGTGCCAGCAGTTTAGGGGGCCCTTGGCGGGGGGACTCCTACGAGCAGTACTTC. This gives the protein CASSLGGPWRGDSYEQYF. The chain joins TRBV28 to TRBJ2-7, with 8 positions matching TRBD2. Germline V CDR1 and CDR2: MDHEN, SYDVKM. CDR3 length: 18 residues. Trimming took 2 bases from V and 0 from J; bases not matched to a gene: 12.

V is TRBV28 and J is TRBJ1-1, with D tentatively TRBD1 (5 bases). CDR3 length: 14 residues. Germline CDR1 MDHEN, CDR2 SYDVKM. Trimming pared 5 bases from V and 1 base from J, leaving 11 bases between. CDR3 nucleotide sequence: TGTGCCAGCAGTGGGCAGGGTGAGAACACTGAAGCTTTCTTT. It codes for CASSGQGENTEAFF. The whole variable domain, filled in from reference TRBV28 and TRBJ1-1, reads DVKVTQSSRYLVKRTGEKVFLECVQDMDHENMFWYRQDPGLGLRLIYFSYDVKMKEKGDIPEGYSVSREKKERFSLILESASTNQTSMYLCASSGQGENTEAFFGQGTRLTVV.

V gene TRBV29-1 combines with J gene TRBJ2-1; no definite D call. Germline V gives CDR1 SQVTM, CDR2 ANQGSEA. Trimming shortened V by 1 base and J by 9 bases, and 13 bases separated the two germline ends. The CDR3 is 13 amino acids. The CDR3 loop reads CSVEGGVQREQFF. The CDR3 nucleotides read TGCAGCGTTGAAGGCGGAGTGCAGCGTGAGCAGTTCTTC.

This chain joins TRBV6-6 and TRBJ2-1; the match to TRBD1 covers 8 bases. The CDR3 has 13 amino acids. Trimming at V came to 8 bases and at J to 4 bases, leaving 4 bases not matched to a gene. Germline V gives CDR1 MNHNY, CDR2 SVGAGI (reference sequence). The CDR3 protein is CASYQGAYNEQFF. The CDR3 DNA follows: TGTGCCAGCTACCAGGGGGCGTACAATGAGCAGTTCTTC.